The 10 T cell receptor beta chains in this list originate from one sample, sequenced in a study of blood T cell repertoires in COVID-19. Sequencing used immunoSEQ multiplex PCR; TCRdb keeps in-frame clones, though not all of them. This sample yields 45,000 to 65,000 clones, of which roughly 89% are seen a single time; about a quarter belongs to the top ten. The sample was peripheral blood. These receptors were taken from a human donor in a cohort sampled during active COVID-19.

The chain has TRBV5-5 and TRBJ2-1; TRBD2 aligns across 8 bases. The length of the CDR3 is 16 residues. Germline CDR1 and CDR2: SGHKS and YYEKEE (reference sequence). V gave up 4 bases and J gave up 4 bases; unmatched junction bases: 10. CDR3 nucleotide sequence: TGTGCCAGCAGCAAACGTACTGGGACTAGTTACAATGAGCAGTTCTTC. Translated, it gives CASSKRTGTSYNEQFF.

This chain links TRBV30 with TRBJ1-2; the match to TRBD1 covers 9 bases. Germline V gene lookup returns CDR1 GTSNPN and CDR2 SVGIG (reference sequence). With 0 bases clipped from V and 2 bases from J, the junction kept 13 bases outside the gene matches. The CDR3 is made up of 18 amino acids. This CDR3 is CAWSVRGQGTQMNYGYTF. The CDR3 coding sequence is TGTGCCTGGAGTGTACGAGGACAGGGGACCCAGATGAACTATGGCTACACCTTC.

This chain uses TRBV5-4 with TRBJ2-1, with 7 bases matching TRBD1. Losses at the gene ends were 3 bases for V and 4 bases for J; bases not matched to a gene: 7. In germline, CDR1 is SGHNT, CDR2 YYREEE (reference sequence). The CDR3 is 15 amino acids. Here the CDR3 reads CASSSEDRVYNEQFF. The CDR3 DNA follows: TGTGCCAGCAGCTCCGAAGACAGGGTTTACAATGAGCAGTTCTTC.

The chain carries TRBV7-9 and TRBJ2-3; TRBD2 matches at 15 bases. The ends lost 6 bases at V and 0 bases at J; junction bases unmatched: 10. This CDR3 is 19 amino acids long. From germline, CDR1 is SEHNR and CDR2 FQNEAQ (reference sequence). The CDR3 coding sequence is TGTGCCAGCAGATCCGGGACTAGCGGGAGGCTCGCTAGCACAGATACGCAGTATTTT. This gives the protein CASRSGTSGRLASTDTQYF.

This chain uses TRBV28 with TRBJ1-3; the D gene is possibly TRBD1 (5 bases). CDR1 and CDR2 from the germline V gene are MDHEN and SYDVKM. V gave up 8 bases and J gave up 4 bases, with 12 bases separating them. CDR3 length equals 13 residues. DNA of the CDR3: TGTGCCAGCGGGCAGGGTGCAGGAAACACCATATATTTT. Translated, it gives CASGQGAGNTIYF.

The V and J genes are TRBV10-3 and TRBJ2-7; D possibly corresponds to TRBD1 (5 bases). CDR1 is ENHRY, CDR2 SYGVKD, per germline. The length of the CDR3 is 15 residues. Trimming pared 3 bases from V and 1 base from J, leaving 13 bases between. CDR3 in amino acids: CAISDIQAPSYEQYF. DNA for the CDR3: TGTGCCATCAGTGATATACAGGCCCCTTCCTACGAGCAGTACTTC.

The chain is built from TRBV2 and TRBJ2-2; TRBD2 matches at 7 bases. The CDR3 is 14 residues long. The ends lost 7 bases at V and 4 bases at J; junction bases unmatched: 6. Germline values: CDR1 SNHLY, CDR2 FYNNEI. CDR3 in amino acids: CASTRSGVTGELFF. The CDR3 coding sequence is TGTGCCAGCACTAGGAGCGGGGTCACCGGGGAGCTGTTTTTT.

This chain connects TRBV7-8 to TRBJ2-3, with 11 bases lining up with TRBD2. CDR1 and CDR2 from the germline V gene are SGHVS and FQNEAQ. The CDR3 has 17 amino acids. The junction had 9 bases not matched to a gene; V was cut back by 3 bases and J by 4 bases. CDR3: CASSLTTSGSGADTQYF. CDR3 coding DNA: TGTGCCAGCAGCTTGACCACTAGCGGGAGCGGGGCAGATACGCAGTATTTT.

J is TRBJ2-7 and V is TRBV7-2, with D possibly TRBD2 on 6 matching bases. Germline CDR1 reads SGHTA; CDR2 reads FQGNSA. This CDR3 spans 15 amino acids. V shed 4 bases and J shed 1 base, with 14 bases lying between them. In DNA, the CDR3 is TGTGCCAGCAGCTCTGGGACTCACACTTCCTACGAGCAGTACGTC. This gives the protein CASSSGTHTSYEQYV.

V is TRBV13 and J is TRBJ1-1, with 9 bases that match TRBD1. Germline values: CDR1 PRHDT, CDR2 FYEKMQ (reference sequence). V shed 5 bases, J shed 0 bases, and the junction held 4 bases outside the gene matches. The CDR3 runs to 15 residues. The CDR3 spells CASSLGQGMNTEAFF. As DNA, the CDR3 is TGTGCCAGCAGCCTGGGACAGGGAATGAACACTGAAGCTTTCTTT.